The 3 T cell receptor beta chains below come from one sample, sequenced in a study of spatial heterogeneity in lung cancer. Time point described: sample taken at primary tumor resection. In each case, whole RNA from tumor, nontumor lung or frozen PBMC was sequenced unsorted. TCRdb reprocessed the 5' RACE reads via MiXCR and lists one record per CDR3 protein. The sample yields approximately 49,000 distinct CDR3 sequences, less than 5.5% seen once. The sequences come from PBMCs, collected at surgery. These receptors came from a male donor with early-stage non-small cell lung cancer.

This clonotype was observed many times. This chain links TRBV7-2 with TRBJ2-7; TRBD2 matches 15 bases. CDR3 size: 17 residues. CDR1 and CDR2 (germline): SGHTA, FQGNSA. J was trimmed by 4 bases and V by 4 bases; bases with no gene match: 8. CDR3: CASSSIPGLAGGYEQYF. In nucleotides, the CDR3 is TGTGCCAGCAGCTCAATACCGGGACTAGCGGGAGGTTACGAGCAGTACTTC.

This clonotype was seen at least ten times. The rearrangement joins TRBV18 to TRBJ2-6; D unresolved. Deletions cut 7 bases from V and 1 base from J, with 5 bases between. From germline, CDR1 is KGHSH and CDR2 LQKENI. This CDR3 region has 13 residues. CDR3 in DNA: TGTGCCAGCTTTCTATCTGGGGCCAACGTCCTGACTTTC. It translates to CASFLSGANVLTF.

The rearrangement uses TRBV5-5 and TRBJ1-1; D possibly corresponds to TRBD1 (5 bases). The V and J ends lost 4 bases and 5 bases respectively, with 15 bases between them. The CDR3 is 14 residues long. Germline values: CDR1 SGHKS, CDR2 YYEKEE (reference sequence). The CDR3 DNA reads as TGTGCCAGCAGCCCCGGAGGCGGGGGGACTGAAGCTTTCTTT. This sequence encodes CASSPGGGGTEAFF.